This is a list of T cell receptor beta chains from one sample in a study of cytomegalovirus exposure and HLA in healthy donors. The method was immunoSEQ multiplex PCR; TCRdb's version includes in-frame clones alone and lacks a portion of them. The sample gives around 210,000 clones, roughly 78% of which show up once; less than 0.6% is in the top ten. Material: PBMCs. Every receptor here comes from a boy between 10 and 17 years old in good health and CMV-seronegative. The CDR3 runs from the conserved cysteine through the conserved F or W. The D gene is left open where the match is weak. Clone size is not always given. Where it is, it says once, few, many or a class for expanded clones.

clone_size: few; j_call: TRBJ2-7; d_call: -; v_call: TRBV6-5; cdr3_aa: CASSYSGTYYEQYF; cdr3_nt: TGTGCCAGCAGTTACTCCGGGACTTACTACGAGCAGTACTTC
clone_size: -; j_call: TRBJ2-5; d_call: TRBD2; v_call: TRBV9; cdr3_aa: CARPSGDQETQYF; cdr3_nt: TGTGCCCGCCCTAGCGGGGATCAAGAGACCCAGTACTTC
clone_size: few; j_call: TRBJ1-2; d_call: -; v_call: TRBV25-1; cdr3_aa: CASSAPNYGYTF; cdr3_nt: TGTGCCAGCAGTGCCCCGAACTATGGCTACACCTTC
clone_size: -; j_call: TRBJ2-5; d_call: TRBD2; v_call: TRBV2; cdr3_aa: CASSGPKSGRAWEETQYF; cdr3_nt: TGTGCCAGCAGTGGGCCTAAGAGCGGGAGGGCGTGGGAAGAGACCCAGTACTTC
clone_size: few; j_call: TRBJ2-1; d_call: TRBD2; v_call: TRBV9; cdr3_aa: CASSVGTSGYNEQFF; cdr3_nt: TGTGCCAGCAGCGTAGGTACTAGCGGCTACAATGAGCAGTTCTTC
clone_size: -; j_call: TRBJ1-5; d_call: -; v_call: TRBV6-1; cdr3_aa: CASAKLGGNQPQHF; cdr3_nt: TGTGCCAGCGCCAAATTGGGGGGTAACCAGCCCCAGCATTTT
clone_size: -; j_call: TRBJ2-7; d_call: -; v_call: TRBV2; cdr3_aa: CASSPDRYSYEQYF; cdr3_nt: TGTGCCAGCAGTCCTGACAGATACTCCTACGAGCAGTACTTC
clone_size: -; j_call: TRBJ1-1; d_call: -; v_call: TRBV9; cdr3_aa: CASSVVSSGEAFF; cdr3_nt: TGTGCCAGCAGCGTAGTAAGCAGCGGCGAAGCTTTCTTT
clone_size: once; j_call: TRBJ1-5; d_call: TRBD1; v_call: TRBV27; cdr3_aa: CASSRTGGFSLGSNQPQHF; cdr3_nt: TGTGCCAGCAGTCGCACAGGGGGTTTTAGTCTTGGGAGTAATCAGCCCCAGCATTTT
clone_size: -; j_call: TRBJ2-1; d_call: TRBD2; v_call: TRBV7-2; cdr3_aa: CASSLVGAGEVEQFF; cdr3_nt: TGTGCCAGCAGCTTAGTTGGGGCGGGAGAGGTTGAGCAGTTCTTC
clone_size: -; j_call: TRBJ2-1; d_call: -; v_call: TRBV29-1; cdr3_aa: CSASDSGGRYYNEQFF; cdr3_nt: TGCAGCGCCTCGGACAGTGGGGGAAGATACTACAATGAGCAGTTCTTC
clone_size: -; j_call: TRBJ2-1; d_call: -; v_call: TRBV6-5; cdr3_aa: CASSYDSYNEQFF; cdr3_nt: TGTGCCAGCAGTTATGACAGCTACAATGAGCAGTTCTTC
clone_size: -; j_call: TRBJ1-1; d_call: -; v_call: TRBV6-1; cdr3_aa: CASSELGDTEAFF; cdr3_nt: TGTGCCAGCAGTGAATTGGGAGATACTGAAGCTTTCTTT
clone_size: -; j_call: TRBJ2-7; d_call: -; v_call: TRBV6-5; cdr3_aa: CASSYAGYEQYF; cdr3_nt: TGTGCCAGCAGTTACGCGGGATACGAGCAGTACTTC
clone_size: -; j_call: TRBJ2-1; d_call: -; v_call: TRBV11-3; cdr3_aa: CASSFTTGSSYNEQFF; cdr3_nt: TGTGCCAGCAGTTTTACGACGGGGAGCTCCTACAATGAGCAGTTCTTC
clone_size: -; j_call: TRBJ2-7; d_call: -; v_call: TRBV30; cdr3_aa: CAWTGSYEQYF; cdr3_nt: TGTGCCTGGACAGGGTCCTACGAGCAGTACTTC
clone_size: -; j_call: TRBJ2-1; d_call: TRBD1; v_call: TRBV5-1; cdr3_aa: CASSPWRGQGRYNEQFF; cdr3_nt: TGCGCCAGCAGCCCCTGGAGGGGACAGGGCCGTTACAATGAGCAGTTCTTC
clone_size: -; j_call: TRBJ2-2; d_call: -; v_call: TRBV9; cdr3_aa: CASSVVTGELFF; cdr3_nt: TGTGCCAGCAGCGTCGTAACCGGGGAGCTGTTTTTT